Only one count was recorded for the clone carrying this T cell receptor beta chain. Its specificity is unknown. These data belong to a study of long-term antiretroviral therapy in people with HIV. Study-wide points: Blood specimens, gathered between 2004 and 2017, were possibly obtained under older ART regimens. Increased diversity was seen after ART, yet it remained lower than in transplant donor controls. Clones with expansion before ART led the repertoire at all time points.

Runs used v3.0 of the immunoSEQ assay and were done at survey level. Sequencing used immunoSEQ multiplex PCR; TCRdb keeps in-frame clones, though not all of them. There are more than 35,000 clones in the sample; roughly 96% occur only once, and less than 3% lies in the top ten. Participants with HIV, all of them, were treated in the United States. The source of this sequence is a woman in her forties or fifties with HIV. The sequenced sample was unsorted PBMCs, obtained 3.7 years after starting antiretroviral therapy.

Here the CDR3 DNA reads TGTGCCAGCAGCGCACAGGGGGCGAATTCACCCCTCCACTTT. Translated: CASSAQGANSPLHF. The chain recombines TRBV9 with TRBJ1-6; 9 positions match TRBD1. With V trimmed by 3 bases and J by 7 bases, 2 bases remained unmatched. The CDR3 sequence is 14 residues long. CDR1 and CDR2 (germline): SGDLS, YYNGEE. The whole variable domain, filled in from reference TRBV9 and TRBJ1-6, reads DSGVTQTPKHLITATGQRVTLRCSPRSGDLSVYWYQQSLDQGLQFLIQYYNGEERAKGNILERFSAQQFPDLHSELNLSSLELGDSALYFCASSAQGANSPLHFGNGTRLTVT.